This TCR beta chain was captured in a study of blood T cells in healthy people across ages. Trimming removed 1 base at V and 7 bases at J, with 8 bases between. This CDR3 spans 13 amino acids. Per germline, CDR1 LGHNA and CDR2 YNFKEQ. It was with a sample-barcoded 5' primer and a J-beta primer mix that a second PCR of about 6 to 12 cycles was run. TCRdb reanalysed the 5' RACE reads using MiXCR and keeps one entry per CDR3 protein. This table holds roughly 1 million distinct CDR3 sequences, 25% found once. These sequences were also reported in another study, on T cells of mothers and their children.

The chain combines TRBV4-2 with TRBJ1-5; D is unresolved. The specimen sequenced was blood. The receptor was isolated from a girl aged 2 to 10 in good health. The CDR3 coding sequence is TGTGCCAGCAGCCAAGGAGACGGGCAGCCCCAGCATTTT. Protein product: CASSQGDGQPQHF.